The 28 T cell receptor beta chains below were found in one sample sequenced in a study of cytomegalovirus exposure and HLA in healthy donors. A multiplex PCR was run with 60 Vbeta primers and 13 Jbeta primers. Repertoires were generated with immunoSEQ multiplex PCR, while TCRdb's copy carries only in-frame clones and drops some. This table holds 55,000 to 75,000 clones. Sequences were obtained from PBMCs. The receptors were gathered from a woman in her thirties in good health and CMV-seronegative.

The chain carries TRBV30 and TRBJ2-7; 7 bases fit TRBD1. This CDR3 has 14 residues. Germline V CDR1 and CDR2: GTSNPN, SVGIG (reference sequence). Trimming took 0 bases from V and 1 from J; bases not matched to a gene: 3. CDR3 region: CAWSVWGQSYEQYF. The CDR3 DNA follows: TGTGCCTGGAGTGTCTGGGGACAGTCCTACGAGCAGTACTTC.

J is TRBJ1-2 and V is TRBV7-9, with unresolved D. CDR1 is SEHNR, CDR2 FQNEAQ, per germline (reference sequence). Trimming left V 0 bases short and J 2 bases short, with 10 bases between. The CDR3 covers 15 residues. The CDR3 spells CASSLAGQQNYGYTF. CDR3 DNA: TGTGCCAGCAGCTTAGCGGGCCAGCAAAACTATGGCTACACCTTC.

This chain connects TRBV27 to TRBJ1-4; D may be TRBD1 (6 bases). Trimming took 5 bases from V and 6 from J, leaving 19 bases between them. Germline V gives CDR1 MNHEY, CDR2 SMNVEV (reference sequence). The CDR3 runs to 16 residues. CDR3 sequence: CASSPNGGGPYEKLFF. Written as DNA, the CDR3 is TGTGCCAGCAGTCCCAACGGGGGGGGGCCTTATGAAAAACTGTTTTTT.

The chain recombines TRBV6-1 with TRBJ1-3; tentatively, D is TRBD1 (5 bases). The V end was cut by 7 bases, the J end by 0 bases, with 13 bases between. The CDR3 sequence is 15 residues long. The germline gives CDR1 MNHNS, CDR2 SASEGT. CDR3: CASTINGGSGNTIYF. In nucleotides, the CDR3 is TGTGCCAGCACCATAAACGGGGGCTCTGGAAACACCATATATTTT.

This chain connects TRBV27 to TRBJ1-5; 7 bases map to TRBD1. CDR1 and CDR2 from the germline V gene are MNHEY and SMNVEV (reference sequence). This CDR3 spans 15 amino acids. J lost 1 base, V lost 3 bases, and 3 bases had no gene match. The CDR3 nucleotides read TGTGCCAGCAGTTTGGTACAGGGGAGCAATCAGCCCCAGCATTTT. It translates to CASSLVQGSNQPQHF.

The chain is built from TRBV5-1 and TRBJ1-5; a possible D gene is TRBD1 (6 bases). The V end lost 2 bases, the J end lost 4 bases, and 7 bases lay between the germline ends. From germline, CDR1 is SGHRS and CDR2 YFSETQ. The CDR3 is 13 amino acids. CDR3 region: CASSLTGNQPQHF. The CDR3 nucleotides are TGCGCCAGCAGCTTAACAGGGAATCAGCCCCAGCATTTT.

This sequence joins TRBV4-1 and TRBJ2-1; weak D call: TRBD2 (6 bases). V lost 5 bases, J lost 3 bases, and 14 bases lay in between. The CDR3 spans 15 residues. CDR1 is MGHRA, CDR2 YSYEKL, per germline. The chain's CDR3 is CASSLDGGLYNEQFF. The CDR3 DNA reads as TGCGCCAGCAGCTTGGACGGAGGGCTCTACAATGAGCAGTTCTTC.

This chain connects TRBV11-2 to TRBJ2-7; 7 positions agree with TRBD1. Germline CDR1 reads SGHAT; CDR2 reads FQNNGV. There are 15 residues in the CDR3. Trimming cost V 5 bases and J 2 bases; bases outside gene matches: 9. The CDR3 protein is CASSRGQDKAYEQYF. The CDR3 DNA reads TGTGCCAGCAGCCGAGGACAGGACAAAGCCTACGAGCAGTACTTC.

V usage is TRBV28 and J usage is TRBJ1-2; tentatively, D is TRBD1 (6 bases). V lost 5 bases to trimming and J lost 6 bases, with 13 bases between them. This CDR3 spans 13 amino acids. Germline V gene sequence: CDR1 MDHEN, CDR2 SYDVKM. CDR3 region: CASSTGTQDGYTF. The CDR3, as DNA: TGTGCCAGCAGTACAGGGACACAGGATGGCTACACCTTC.

The rearrangement joins TRBV7-8 to TRBJ2-5; TRBD2 matches 9 bases. Germline V gene data show CDR1 as SGHVS and CDR2 as FQNEAQ. V dropped 5 bases and J dropped 4; count of bases not matched to a gene: 5. There are 14 residues in the CDR3. The CDR3 reads CASSPSTSGETQYF. CDR3 DNA: TGTGCCAGCAGCCCCTCGACTAGCGGAGAGACCCAGTACTTC. The variable domain in full, completed from reference TRBV7-8 and TRBJ2-5, reads GAGVSQSPRYKVAKRGQDVALRCDPISGHVSLFWYQQALGQGPEFLTYFQNEAQLDKSGLPSDRFFAERPEGSVSTLKIQRTQQEDSAVYLCASSPSTSGETQYFGPGTRLLVL.

The rearrangement uses TRBV4-1 and TRBJ1-2, with 7 bases matching TRBD1. Per the germline V gene, CDR1 is MGHRA and CDR2 is YSYEKL. J was trimmed by 4 bases and V by 2 bases; bases with no gene match: 1. The CDR3 has 13 amino acids. CDR3 DNA: TGCGCCAGCAGCCAACAGGGGGGCTATGGCTACACCTTC. Amino acids: CASSQQGGYGYTF.

The chain couples TRBV18 to TRBJ1-1; possible D gene TRBD1, 5 bases. V shed 6 bases and J shed 5 bases, with 16 bases lying between them. Germline V gives CDR1 KGHSH, CDR2 LQKENI. The length of the CDR3 is 14 residues. The CDR3 DNA follows: TGTGCCAGCTCGCCAACAGGCATAGGGACTGAAGCTTTCTTT. Protein product: CASSPTGIGTEAFF. The variable domain in full, completed from reference TRBV18 and TRBJ1-1, reads NAGVMQNPRHLVRRRGQEARLRCSPMKGHSHVYWYRQLPEEGLKFMVYLQKENIIDESGMPKERFSAEFPKEGPSILRIQQVVRGDSAAYFCASSPTGIGTEAFFGQGTRLTVV.

V gene TRBV19 combines with J gene TRBJ1-2; D is uncertain. This CDR3 is built from 13 residues. Germline V gives CDR1 LNHDA, CDR2 SQIVND (reference sequence). V lost 3 bases and J lost 4, with 9 bases in between. CDR3 sequence (DNA): TGTGCCAGTAGTATCTCACTGAGCTATGGCTACACCTTC. As protein: CASSISLSYGYTF.

The rearrangement uses TRBV30 and TRBJ2-5, with 11 bases matching TRBD2. Trimming took 5 bases from V and 3 from J; bases not matched to a gene: 2. This CDR3 has 13 residues. Germline CDR1 and CDR2: GTSNPN and SVGIG (reference sequence). The chain's CDR3 is CAWELAGEETQYF. For the CDR3, the DNA is TGTGCCTGGGAACTAGCGGGGGAAGAGACCCAGTACTTC. The entire variable domain, with the rest obtained from reference TRBV30 and TRBJ2-5, is as follows: SQTIHQWPATLVQPVGSPLSLECTVEGTSNPNLYWYRQAAGRGLQLLFYSVGIGQISSEVPQNLSASRPQDRQFILSSKKLLLSDSGFYLCAWELAGEETQYFGPGTRLLVL.

The rearrangement uses TRBV28 and TRBJ2-3; 7 nucleotides line up with TRBD2. CDR1 is MDHEN, CDR2 SYDVKM, per germline. There are 15 residues in the CDR3. J was trimmed by 1 base and V by 5 bases; bases with no gene match: 6. For the CDR3, the DNA is TGTGCCAGCAGTCCTAGCGGAAAGGGCACAGATACGCAGTATTTT. It specifies CASSPSGKGTDTQYF.

This chain joins TRBV7-8 and TRBJ1-1; D is unclear. Germline V gene data show CDR1 as SGHVS and CDR2 as FQNEAQ. The V end was cut by 3 bases, the J end by 3 bases, with 8 bases between. CDR3 length equals 13 residues. The CDR3: CASSLDGDTEAFF. The DNA of the CDR3 is TGTGCCAGCAGCTTGGACGGGGACACTGAAGCTTTCTTT.

The genes are TRBV2 and TRBJ1-5; weak D call: TRBD1 (5 bases). The CDR3 has 14 residues. CDR1 SNHLY and CDR2 FYNNEI come from the germline V gene. V dropped 6 bases and J dropped 3 bases, with 12 bases sitting between them. In DNA form, the CDR3 reads TGTGCCAGCAGAACCCAGGGTAACAATCAGCCCCAGCATTTT. Protein: CASRTQGNNQPQHF.

The rearrangement links TRBV7-9 to TRBJ2-2, with TRBD2 matching over 10 bases. The CDR3 contains 16 residues. Germline loops: CDR1 SEHNR, CDR2 FQNEAQ (reference sequence). V shed 4 bases, J shed 6 bases, and the junction held 8 bases outside the gene matches. The CDR3 DNA reads TGTGCCAGCAGCTCTTCCGGGACTAGCGTCCCCGGGGAGCTGTTTTTT. Protein product: CASSSSGTSVPGELFF.

The chain carries TRBV29-1 and TRBJ2-1; 11 bases match TRBD1. CDR1 and CDR2 (germline): SQVTM, ANQGSEA. This CDR3 is 18 amino acids long. V lost 7 bases to trimming and J lost 4 bases; unmatched junction nucleotides: 18. The CDR3, as DNA: TGCAGCGCTAGGACAGGGGGCGCGGGGCGGACTACTTACAATGAGCAGTTCTTC. It codes for CSARTGGAGRTTYNEQFF.

The chain couples TRBV5-6 to TRBJ2-1; 11 bases fit TRBD2. V shed 2 bases, J shed 7 bases, and the junction held 5 bases outside the gene matches. The germline V gene encodes CDR1 SGHDT and CDR2 YYEEEE. The CDR3 sequence is 15 residues long. CDR3 region: CASSFGGLAVNEQFF. CDR3 bases: TGTGCCAGCAGCTTTGGGGGACTAGCGGTGAATGAGCAGTTCTTC.

V usage is TRBV10-3 and J usage is TRBJ2-1; 9 bases align to TRBD2. This CDR3 contains 14 residues. With V trimmed by 4 bases and J by 7 bases, 5 bases remained unmatched. Looked up from germline, CDR1 is ENHRY and CDR2 is SYGVKD. CDR3 region: CAISGAGGSNEQFF. CDR3 DNA: TGTGCCATCAGTGGAGCGGGAGGTTCAAATGAGCAGTTCTTC.

The rearrangement links TRBV19 to TRBJ2-7; 9 nucleotides line up with TRBD1. The J segment lost 2 bases and the V segment lost 3 bases, leaving 8 bases of the junction unmatched. CDR1 and CDR2 from the germline V gene are LNHDA and SQIVND (reference sequence). The CDR3 consists of 16 residues. The CDR3 DNA follows: TGTGCCAGTAGTATGGAAGGGACAGGGCCCCCCTACGAGCAGTACTTC. This codes for CASSMEGTGPPYEQYF.

V is TRBV6-6 and J is TRBJ1-5, with D possibly being TRBD1 (6 bases). The length of the CDR3 is 14 residues. The germline gives CDR1 MNHNY, CDR2 SVGAGI (reference sequence). V lost 6 bases to trimming and J lost 5 bases, with 14 bases between them. DNA of the CDR3: TGTGCCAGCAGCCCCGACAGGCTCTATCAGCCCCAGCATTTT. Its translation: CASSPDRLYQPQHF.

The rearrangement joins TRBV18 to TRBJ2-2; no reliable D call. Germline CDR1 reads KGHSH; CDR2 reads LQKENI. This CDR3 has 14 amino acids. The germline V and J ends were trimmed by 2 bases and 2 bases, with 6 bases remaining between them. The CDR3: CASSPNSNTGELFF. In DNA, the CDR3 is TGTGCCAGCTCACCAAACAGTAACACCGGGGAGCTGTTTTTT.

This chain connects TRBV18 to TRBJ1-5; TRBD1 might be the D (6 bases). The CDR3 is 16 residues long. The germline V gene has CDR1 KGHSH and CDR2 LQKENI. V lost 5 bases and J 0 bases, leaving 14 bases between the germline ends. CDR3 sequence: CASSSRQADSNQPQHF. The CDR3 nucleotides read TGTGCCAGCTCATCTAGACAGGCCGATAGCAATCAGCCCCAGCATTTT.

The chain has TRBV14 and TRBJ1-1, with D unresolved. V was pared by 0 bases and J by 7 bases, with 12 bases between. Germline-derived CDR1 and CDR2 are SGHDN and FVKESK. The CDR3 is 14 amino acids. CDR3 sequence: CASSQENTAGEAFF. CDR3 sequence (DNA): TGTGCCAGCAGCCAAGAGAACACGGCGGGTGAAGCTTTCTTT.

The chain uses TRBV20-1 and TRBJ1-1; D unclear. V lost 7 bases to trimming and J lost 10 bases, with 16 bases between them. The CDR3 consists of 11 residues. Germline V CDR1 and CDR2: DFQATT, SNEGSKA (reference sequence). DNA for the CDR3: TGCAGTGTCCTTCCCCTCCGAGGAGCTTTCTTT. Its protein is CSVLPLRGAFF.

The chain joins TRBV19 to TRBJ2-1, with 9 bases that match TRBD2. This CDR3 comprises 16 residues. Germline V CDR1 and CDR2: LNHDA, SQIVND (reference sequence). The ends lost 4 bases at V and 8 bases at J; junction bases unmatched: 12. Here the CDR3 reads CASSTRLAGSHDEQFF. The CDR3 region has the DNA TGTGCCAGTAGTACTCGCCTAGCGGGGTCCCACGATGAGCAGTTCTTC.